This T cell receptor (beta chain) came from a study of cytomegalovirus exposure and HLA in healthy donors. Study summary: The 120 million or so unique TCR beta sequences, from roughly 170 million T cells, were found by an earlier analysis.

Primers included in the PCR were 60 Vbeta and 13 Jbeta primers. Clones were sequenced by immunoSEQ multiplex PCR, and TCRdb holds only the in-frame ones, with some missing. The table shows about 120,000 clones, with 6.5% to 9.5% occurring only once. The V end was cut by 2 bases, the J end by 1 base, with 6 bases between. Germline CDR1 is GTSNPN and CDR2 is SVGIG (reference sequence). The CDR3 contains 13 residues. This clone was observed a few times. Its antigen is not identified. Whole-study results and caveats: Confirmation was obtained in vitro that a few CMV-associated chains are specific for CMV antigens. On later analysis, the bulk of CMV-associated TCR beta chains appeared to be HLA-restricted. Trimming of TCR beta V- and J-genes showed a link, identified in a later analysis, to a missense DCLRE1C variant.

What was sequenced was PBMCs. The genes are TRBV30 and TRBJ1-5; D gene ambiguous. The sequence was obtained from a woman aged 40 to 50 in good health and CMV-seropositive. The CDR3 DNA sequence: TGTGCCTGGAGTCTCGGGAGCAATCAGCCCCAGCATTTT. Translation gives CAWSLGSNQPQHF.